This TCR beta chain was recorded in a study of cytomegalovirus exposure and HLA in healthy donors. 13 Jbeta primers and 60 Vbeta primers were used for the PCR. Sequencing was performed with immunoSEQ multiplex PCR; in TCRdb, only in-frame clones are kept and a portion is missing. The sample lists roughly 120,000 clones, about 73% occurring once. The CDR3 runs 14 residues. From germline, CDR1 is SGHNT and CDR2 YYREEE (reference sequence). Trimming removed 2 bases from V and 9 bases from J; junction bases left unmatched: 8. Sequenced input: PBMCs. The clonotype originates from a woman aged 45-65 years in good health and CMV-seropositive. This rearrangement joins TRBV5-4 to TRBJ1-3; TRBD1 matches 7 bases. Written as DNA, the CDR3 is TGTGCCAGCAGCTTCGGCAGGGGGGTCGGCACCATATATTTT. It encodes CASSFGRGVGTIYF.